Presented here are 25 T cell receptor beta chains from one specimen sequenced in a study of blood T cell repertoires in COVID-19. TCRdb keeps only in-frame clones here, not all; method: immunoSEQ multiplex PCR. Among approximately 210,000 clones listed, 88% were seen once. The material sequenced was peripheral blood. The source of these receptors is a man aged 40-55 years with acute or convalescent COVID-19.

CDR3 coding DNA: TGTGCCAGCTCACCAGTGCATCCCGGGGGCAAAAACATTCAGTACTTC. It codes for CASSPVHPGGKNIQYF. This sequence joins TRBV18 and TRBJ2-4; the D gene is possibly TRBD2 (6 bases). The V end was cut by 2 bases, the J end by 3 bases, with 14 bases between. Germline V gene sequence: CDR1 KGHSH, CDR2 LQKENI. The CDR3 extends over 16 amino acids.

This clone showed up just once. The chain couples TRBV7-3 to TRBJ2-1, with a tentative D call TRBD2 (6 bases). V lost 5 bases and J lost 7, with 18 bases in between. CDR1 SGHTA and CDR2 FQGTGA come from the germline V gene. The CDR3 loop spans 15 amino acids. The CDR3 loop reads CASSPRAGSLNEQFF. The CDR3 bases are TGTGCCAGCAGCCCAAGGGCCGGGAGTTTGAATGAGCAGTTCTTC.

The chain links TRBV5-1 to TRBJ2-5; TRBD2 aligns across 8 bases. Germline V gene sequence: CDR1 SGHRS, CDR2 YFSETQ. V gave up 6 bases and J gave up 5 bases; unmatched junction bases: 6. CDR3 length: 13 residues. The CDR3 sequence is CASTRGGVETQYF. The CDR3 DNA sequence: TGCGCCAGCACCCGGGGGGGCGTGGAGACCCAGTACTTC. Using reference TRBV5-1 and TRBJ2-5 for the parts outside the CDR3, the full variable domain is KAGVTQTPRYLIKTRGQQVTLSCSPISGHRSVSWYQQTPGQGLQFLFEYFSETQRNKGNFPGRFSGRQFSNSRSEMNVSTLELGDSALYLCASTRGGVETQYFGPGTRLLVL.

The chain employs TRBV28 and TRBJ2-7; 9 bases fit TRBD1. Germline V gene sequence: CDR1 MDHEN, CDR2 SYDVKM. Germline trimming cut 3 bases from V and 3 bases from J; bases unmatched to any gene: 12. The CDR3 length is 17 residues. The chain's CDR3 is CASSFGQGLWGNYEQYF. For the CDR3, the DNA is TGTGCCAGCAGTTTTGGACAGGGGCTCTGGGGGAACTACGAGCAGTACTTC.

The chain has TRBV10-3 and TRBJ1-5; D is ambiguous. Germline-derived CDR1 and CDR2 are ENHRY and SYGVKD. The V end was cut by 4 bases, the J end by 0 bases, with 4 bases between. The CDR3 totals 13 residues. The CDR3 bases are TGTGCCATCAGTGTAGATAGCAATCAGCCCCAGCATTTT. This gives the protein CAISVDSNQPQHF.

The J gene is TRBJ1-5, the V gene TRBV2, with D perhaps TRBD1 (6 bases). The length of the CDR3 is 15 residues. The germline V gene encodes CDR1 SNHLY and CDR2 FYNNEI. Trimming took off 5 bases at V and 1 base at J, with 12 bases between the two ends. CDR3 sequence: CASSLGGVSNQPQHF. CDR3 bases: TGTGCCAGCAGTTTAGGGGGAGTCAGCAATCAGCCCCAGCATTTT.

This rearrangement joins TRBV11-2 to TRBJ2-3; 7 nucleotides align to TRBD1. Trimming took 10 bases from V and 1 from J; bases not matched to a gene: 8. This CDR3 has 14 amino acids. Germline V lookup: CDR1 SGHAT, CDR2 FQNNGV. The CDR3 is CATRDDRGTDTQYF. The CDR3 nucleotides are TGTGCCACTCGAGACGACAGGGGCACAGATACGCAGTATTTT.

The chain combines TRBV7-2 with TRBJ1-6; the match to TRBD1 covers 8 bases. Trimming took 3 bases from V and 8 from J; bases not matched to a gene: 3. Germline CDR1 and CDR2: SGHTA and FQGNSA. The CDR3 consists of 14 residues. The CDR3 DNA sequence: TGTGCCAGCAGCTTCAACAGGGGGGATTCACCCCTCCACTTT. The encoded protein is CASSFNRGDSPLHF.

V usage is TRBV2 and J usage is TRBJ1-5; TRBD1 is a possible D gene (6 bases). V lost 7 bases and J lost 7, with 11 bases in between. Germline assignment: CDR1 SNHLY and CDR2 FYNNEI. The CDR3 is 12 residues long. CDR3 loop: CASTSQGQPQHF. Here the CDR3 DNA reads TGTGCCAGCACCTCACAGGGACAGCCCCAGCATTTT.

The chain employs TRBV27 and TRBJ2-6; TRBD1 agrees at 9 bases. J lost 0 bases, V lost 10 bases, and 7 bases had no gene match. This CDR3 has 16 amino acids. Germline V lookup: CDR1 MNHEY, CDR2 SMNVEV (reference sequence). CDR3 sequence: CATGTGLSSGANVLTF. Here the CDR3 DNA reads TGTGCCACGGGGACAGGGCTCTCCTCTGGGGCCAACGTCCTGACTTTC.

This sequence joins TRBV28 and TRBJ2-3, with 8 nucleotides matching TRBD2. The V and J ends lost 3 bases and 2 bases, in that order; junction bases with no gene match: 13. Looked up from germline, CDR1 is MDHEN and CDR2 is SYDVKM. The length of the CDR3 is 18 residues. The CDR3 loop reads CASSFLPGLGVSTDTQYF. CDR3 coding DNA: TGTGCCAGCAGTTTTCTCCCGGGACTAGGGGTATCCACAGATACGCAGTATTTT.

Note on this clone: At the DNA level, this CDR3 is encoded by other sequences in the same sample as well. The genes are TRBV29-1 and TRBJ2-2, with 10 bases matching TRBD1. J lost 5 bases, V lost 6 bases, and 6 bases had no gene match. From germline, CDR1 is SQVTM and CDR2 ANQGSEA. This CDR3 has 14 residues. The CDR3 DNA reads TGCAGCGTCCGCGGACAGGGGGGGACCGGGGAGCTGTTTTTT. Amino acid sequence: CSVRGQGGTGELFF.

The V gene is TRBV24-1, the J gene TRBJ1-2; D might be TRBD1 (6 bases). Trimming shortened V by 1 base and J by 4 bases, and 9 bases separated the two germline ends. The germline V gene has CDR1 KGHDR and CDR2 SFDVKD. The CDR3 extends over 14 amino acids. CDR3 in DNA: TGTGCCACCAGTGATTTCTACAGGGTCTATGGCTACACCTTC. Protein sequence: CATSDFYRVYGYTF.

The rearrangement uses TRBV5-1 and TRBJ2-5; the D gene is possibly TRBD2 (6 bases). V gave up 2 bases and J gave up 5 bases, with 10 bases separating them. From germline, CDR1 is SGHRS and CDR2 YFSETQ. The CDR3 is made up of 13 amino acids. The CDR3 DNA is TGCGCCAGCAGCTTACGGGGGTGGGAGACCCAGTACTTC. Residues: CASSLRGWETQYF.

The gene calls are TRBV2 and TRBJ1-5, with D perhaps TRBD1 (6 bases). Germline CDR1 is SNHLY and CDR2 is FYNNEI. V lost 1 base and J 3 bases, leaving 10 bases between the germline ends. The CDR3 contains 15 residues. Written as DNA, the CDR3 is TGTGCCAGCAGTGAAGGGGGGCAGTCCAATCAGCCCCAGCATTTT. This translates into CASSEGGQSNQPQHF.

The J gene is TRBJ2-7, the V gene TRBV29-1, with D perhaps TRBD1 (5 bases). The CDR3 has 13 residues. Germline CDR1 reads SQVTM; CDR2 reads ANQGSEA. Trimming pared 7 bases from V and 3 bases from J, leaving 16 bases between. CDR3 in DNA: TGCAGCGGGGGCGACGGCCCAGGCTACGAGCAGTACTTC. Protein: CSGGDGPGYEQYF.

The V gene is TRBV4-1, the J gene TRBJ1-4; 7 bases fit TRBD1. The CDR3 has 15 amino acids. CDR1 and CDR2 (germline): MGHRA, YSYEKL. V gave up 5 bases and J gave up 0 bases; unmatched junction bases: 3. The CDR3 spells CASSLTGSTNEKLFF. CDR3 in DNA: TGCGCCAGCAGCTTGACAGGGTCAACTAATGAAAAACTGTTTTTT.

The chain combines TRBV5-4 with TRBJ2-3; D is possibly TRBD1 (7 bases). V was trimmed by 3 bases and J by 6 bases, leaving 11 bases between them. The CDR3 runs 13 residues. Germline CDR1 SGHNT, CDR2 YYREEE (reference sequence). CDR3 amino acids: CASSSRGVDTQYF. Written as DNA, the CDR3 is TGTGCCAGCAGCTCCAGGGGGGTGGATACGCAGTATTTT.

The chain links TRBV5-5 to TRBJ2-6; D may be TRBD1 (6 bases). Trimming removed 4 bases from V and 4 bases from J, with 12 bases in between. The CDR3 covers 15 residues. Germline V gene lookup returns CDR1 SGHKS and CDR2 YYEKEE (reference sequence). The CDR3 region is CASSATGWGANVLTF. CDR3 DNA: TGTGCCAGCAGCGCGACAGGATGGGGGGCCAACGTCCTGACTTTC.

The chain uses TRBV5-8 and TRBJ1-1; maybe TRBD1 (6 bases). The CDR3 is 18 residues long. Trimming removed 1 base from V and 0 bases from J, with 19 bases in between. CDR1 and CDR2 from the germline V gene are SGHTS and YDEGEE. Here the CDR3 reads CASSLTLALDRMNTEAFF. DNA of the CDR3: TGTGCCAGCAGCTTGACTTTGGCCCTAGACAGGATGAACACTGAAGCTTTCTTT.

The V and J genes are TRBV6-5 and TRBJ2-5; D may be TRBD2 (6 bases). Germline lookup yields CDR1 MNHEY and CDR2 SVGAGI. This CDR3 is 16 amino acids long. The V gene lost 3 bases and the J gene lost 2 bases, with 16 bases spanning the gap. The CDR3 DNA sequence: TGTGCCAGCAGTTATAATGCGGGCGGGGTTCAAGAGACCCAGTACTTC. As protein: CASSYNAGGVQETQYF.

This clone was detected only once. The J gene is TRBJ1-4, the V gene TRBV29-1, with TRBD1 as a possible D gene (6 bases). Trimming shortened V by 6 bases and J by 0 bases, and 11 bases separated the two germline ends. This CDR3 region has 14 residues. Germline lookup yields CDR1 SQVTM and CDR2 ANQGSEA. The CDR3 DNA reads as TGCAGCGTCACCCGGACAGCAACTAATGAAAAACTGTTTTTT. This translates into CSVTRTATNEKLFF.

J is TRBJ2-2 and V is TRBV3-1 (or the pseudogene TRBV3-2); 10 bases agree with TRBD1. CDR1 and CDR2 (germline): LGHDT, YNNKEL (reference sequence). V gave up 4 bases and J gave up 1 base; unmatched junction bases: 3. The length of the CDR3 is 16 residues. CDR3 in amino acids: CASSPRDRGNTGELFF. The CDR3 nucleotides read TGTGCCAGCAGCCCCCGGGACAGGGGGAACACCGGGGAGCTGTTTTTT.

CDR3 in amino acids: CASSPPGGVRGGELFF. CDR3 nucleotide sequence: TGTGCCAGCAGTCCCCCGGGTGGGGTGCGGGGCGGGGAGCTGTTTTTT. The chain employs TRBV27 and TRBJ2-2, with D perhaps TRBD2 (6 bases). V lost 5 bases, J lost 7 bases, and 20 bases lay in between. Germline loops: CDR1 MNHEY, CDR2 SMNVEV (reference sequence). CDR3 size: 16 residues.

Only a few counts were recorded for this clone. This chain joins TRBV24-1 and TRBJ2-1; 12 nucleotides align to TRBD1. V lost 3 bases and J lost 9; bases outside the gene matches: 8. Per germline, CDR1 KGHDR and CDR2 SFDVKD. The CDR3 covers 16 residues. In nucleotides, the CDR3 is TGTGCCACCAGTGATCCCCGGGACAGGGGGCCTGTTGAGCAGTTCTTC. This gives the protein CATSDPRDRGPVEQFF.